The source of this T cell receptor beta chain is a study of T cell responses to AZD1222 COVID-19 vaccine. Data came from immunoSEQ multiplex PCR; TCRdb stores just in-frame clones and leaves some out. The table shows 110,000 to 150,000 clones, with roughly 90% occurring only once. The CDR3 loop spans 13 amino acids. CDR1 and CDR2 from the germline V gene are SGHTA and FQGTGA. V gave up 2 bases and J gave up 2 bases, with 6 bases separating them. The sample was peripheral blood, taken on day 0 of AZD1222 vaccination. This sequence joins TRBV7-3 and TRBJ1-1; no clear D gene. The sequence was obtained from an adult in good health. The CDR3 region is CASSLRGNTEAFF. CDR3 DNA sequence: TGTGCCAGCAGCTTACGAGGTAACACTGAAGCTTTCTTT.